The 3 T cell receptor beta chains presented below share a single source sample, sequenced in a study of blood T cell repertoires in COVID-19. The table came from immunoSEQ multiplex PCR; TCRdb's copy has only in-frame clones and leaves some out. The table has approximately 130,000 clones, about 80% seen once. The specimen sequenced was peripheral blood. The receptor set was obtained from a human donor in a cohort sampled during active COVID-19.

The chain couples TRBV19 to TRBJ1-6; possibly TRBD1 for D (5 bases). The V and J ends lost 4 bases and 5 bases respectively, with 9 bases between them. This CDR3 comprises 14 residues. Looked up from germline, CDR1 is LNHDA and CDR2 is SQIVND (reference sequence). CDR3 in DNA: TGTGCCAGTAGTAGGACAACGGATAATTCACCCCTCCACTTT. Amino acids: CASSRTTDNSPLHF.

The chain joins TRBV5-5 to TRBJ1-1; D call uncertain. Germline CDR1 SGHKS, CDR2 YYEKEE (reference sequence). V shed 0 bases and J shed 0 bases, with 9 bases lying between them. This CDR3 has 15 amino acids. As DNA, the CDR3 is TGTGCCAGCAGCTTGGCGGGAGGTATGAACACTGAAGCTTTCTTT. As protein: CASSLAGGMNTEAFF.

The V gene is TRBV29-1, the J gene TRBJ2-7; a weak D match, TRBD1 (6 bases). This CDR3 has 14 residues. From germline, CDR1 is SQVTM and CDR2 ANQGSEA. The germline V and J ends were trimmed by 0 bases and 4 bases, with 13 bases remaining between them. The CDR3 coding sequence is TGCAGCGTTGAAGATCGGGCAGGGGAGTACGAGCAGTACTTC. This encodes CSVEDRAGEYEQYF.